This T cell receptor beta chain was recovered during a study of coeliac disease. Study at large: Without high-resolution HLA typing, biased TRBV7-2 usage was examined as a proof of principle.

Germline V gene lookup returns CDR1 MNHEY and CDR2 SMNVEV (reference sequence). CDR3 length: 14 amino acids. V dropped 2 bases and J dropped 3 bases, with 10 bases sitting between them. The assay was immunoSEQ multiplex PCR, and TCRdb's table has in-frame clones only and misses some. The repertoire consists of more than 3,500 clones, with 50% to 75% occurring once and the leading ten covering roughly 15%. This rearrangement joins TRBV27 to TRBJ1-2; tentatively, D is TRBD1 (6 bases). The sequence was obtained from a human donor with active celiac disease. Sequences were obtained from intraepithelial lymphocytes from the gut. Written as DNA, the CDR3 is TGTGCCAGCAGTTTAAAGACAGGCTACTATGGCTACACCTTC. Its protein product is CASSLKTGYYGYTF.